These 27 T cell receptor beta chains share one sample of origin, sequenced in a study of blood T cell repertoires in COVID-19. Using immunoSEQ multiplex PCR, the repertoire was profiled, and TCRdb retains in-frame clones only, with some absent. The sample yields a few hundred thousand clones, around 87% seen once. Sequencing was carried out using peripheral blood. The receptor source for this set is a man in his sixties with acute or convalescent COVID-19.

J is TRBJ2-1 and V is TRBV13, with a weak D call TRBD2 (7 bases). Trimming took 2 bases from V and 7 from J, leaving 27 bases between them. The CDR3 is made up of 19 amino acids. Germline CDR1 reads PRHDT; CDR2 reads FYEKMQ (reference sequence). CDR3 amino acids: CASSLRFGGGGPLLNEQFF. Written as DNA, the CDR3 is TGTGCCAGCAGCTTAAGGTTTGGAGGGGGGGGCCCTCTCCTGAATGAGCAGTTCTTC.

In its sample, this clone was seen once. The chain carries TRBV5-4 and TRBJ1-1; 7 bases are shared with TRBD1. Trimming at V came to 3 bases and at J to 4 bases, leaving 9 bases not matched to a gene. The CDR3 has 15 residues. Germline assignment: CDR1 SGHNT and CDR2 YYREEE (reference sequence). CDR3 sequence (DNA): TGTGCCAGCAGCTCAGCTGACAGGGTAGGCACTGAAGCTTTCTTT. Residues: CASSSADRVGTEAFF.

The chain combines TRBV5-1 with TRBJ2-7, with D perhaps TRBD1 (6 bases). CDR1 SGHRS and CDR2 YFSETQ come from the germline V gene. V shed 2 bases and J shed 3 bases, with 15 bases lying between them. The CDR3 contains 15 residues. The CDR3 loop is CASSFLTGAVYEQYF. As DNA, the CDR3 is TGCGCCAGCAGCTTTCTGACAGGAGCGGTCTACGAGCAGTACTTC.

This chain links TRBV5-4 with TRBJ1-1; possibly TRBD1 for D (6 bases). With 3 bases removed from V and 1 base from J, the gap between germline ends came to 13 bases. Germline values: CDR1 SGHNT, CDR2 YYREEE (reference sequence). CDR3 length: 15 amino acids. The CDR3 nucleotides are TGTGCCAGCAGCTCCGACCGGGACAAGAACACTGAAGCTTTCTTT. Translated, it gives CASSSDRDKNTEAFF.

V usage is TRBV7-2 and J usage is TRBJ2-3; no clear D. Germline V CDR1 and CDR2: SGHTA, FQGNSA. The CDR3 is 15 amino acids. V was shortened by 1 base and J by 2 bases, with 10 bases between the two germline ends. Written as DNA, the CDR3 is TGTGCCAGCAGCTTAGGGCCTCCCCCCACAGATACGCAGTATTTT. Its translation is CASSLGPPPTDTQYF.

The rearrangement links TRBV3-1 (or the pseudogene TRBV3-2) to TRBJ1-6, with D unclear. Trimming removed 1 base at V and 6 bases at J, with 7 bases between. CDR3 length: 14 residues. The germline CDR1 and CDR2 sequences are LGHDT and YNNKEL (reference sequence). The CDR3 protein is CASSQGVGNSPLHF. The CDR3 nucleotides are TGTGCCAGCAGCCAAGGCGTTGGTAATTCACCCCTCCACTTT.

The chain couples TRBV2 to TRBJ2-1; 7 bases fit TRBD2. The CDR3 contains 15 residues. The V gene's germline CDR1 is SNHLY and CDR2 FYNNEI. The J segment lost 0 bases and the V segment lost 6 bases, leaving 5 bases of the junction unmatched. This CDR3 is CASSRERGSYNEQFF. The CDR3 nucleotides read TGTGCCAGCAGCCGAGAGCGGGGCTCCTACAATGAGCAGTTCTTC.

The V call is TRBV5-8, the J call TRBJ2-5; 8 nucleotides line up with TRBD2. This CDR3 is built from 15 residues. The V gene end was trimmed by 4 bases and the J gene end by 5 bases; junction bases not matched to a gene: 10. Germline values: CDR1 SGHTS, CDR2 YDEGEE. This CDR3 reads CASSPSPGGSETQYF. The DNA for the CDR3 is TGTGCCAGCAGCCCTAGTCCGGGGGGGTCGGAGACCCAGTACTTC.

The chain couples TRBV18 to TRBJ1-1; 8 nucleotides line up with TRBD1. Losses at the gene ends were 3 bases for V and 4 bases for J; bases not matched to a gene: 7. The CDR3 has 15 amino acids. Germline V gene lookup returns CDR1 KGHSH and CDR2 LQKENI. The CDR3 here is CASSPETGVRTEAFF. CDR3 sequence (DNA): TGTGCCAGCTCACCCGAGACAGGGGTTCGCACTGAAGCTTTCTTT.

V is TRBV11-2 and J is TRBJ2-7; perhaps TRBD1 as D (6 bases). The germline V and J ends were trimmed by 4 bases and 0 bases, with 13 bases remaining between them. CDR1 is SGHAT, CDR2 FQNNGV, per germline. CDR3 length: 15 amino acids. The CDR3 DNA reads TGTGCCAGCAGCTACCCAACAGGGTTCTCCTACGAGCAGTACTTC. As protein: CASSYPTGFSYEQYF. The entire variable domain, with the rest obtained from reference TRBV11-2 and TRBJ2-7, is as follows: EAGVAQSPRYKIIEKRQSVAFWCNPISGHATLYWYQQILGQGPKLLIQFQNNGVVDDSQLPKDRFSAERLKGVDSTLKIQPAKLEDSAVYLCASSYPTGFSYEQYFGPGTRLTVT.

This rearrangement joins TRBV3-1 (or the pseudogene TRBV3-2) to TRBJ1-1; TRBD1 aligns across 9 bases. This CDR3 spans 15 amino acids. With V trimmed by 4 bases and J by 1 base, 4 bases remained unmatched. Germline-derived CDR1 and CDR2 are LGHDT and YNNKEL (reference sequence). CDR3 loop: CASSPGTGWNTEAFF. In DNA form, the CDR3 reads TGTGCCAGCAGCCCCGGGACAGGGTGGAACACTGAAGCTTTCTTT.

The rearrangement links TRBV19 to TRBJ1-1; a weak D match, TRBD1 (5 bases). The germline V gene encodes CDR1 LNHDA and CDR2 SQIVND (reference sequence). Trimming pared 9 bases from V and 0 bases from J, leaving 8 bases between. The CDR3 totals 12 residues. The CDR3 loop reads CARTTVNTEAFF. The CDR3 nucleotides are TGTGCCAGGACGACAGTGAACACTGAAGCTTTCTTT. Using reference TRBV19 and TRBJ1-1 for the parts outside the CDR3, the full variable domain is DGGITQSPKYLFRKEGQNVTLSCEQNLNHDAMYWYRQDPGQGLRLIYYSQIVNDFQKGDIAEGYSVSREKKESFPLTVTSAQKNPTAFYLCARTTVNTEAFFGQGTRLTVV.

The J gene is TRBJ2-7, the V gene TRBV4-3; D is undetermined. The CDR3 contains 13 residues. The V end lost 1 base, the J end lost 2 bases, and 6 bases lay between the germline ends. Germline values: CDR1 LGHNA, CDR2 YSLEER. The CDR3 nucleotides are TGCGCCAGCAGCCAAGTTCTAGCCTACGAGCAGTACTTC. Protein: CASSQVLAYEQYF.

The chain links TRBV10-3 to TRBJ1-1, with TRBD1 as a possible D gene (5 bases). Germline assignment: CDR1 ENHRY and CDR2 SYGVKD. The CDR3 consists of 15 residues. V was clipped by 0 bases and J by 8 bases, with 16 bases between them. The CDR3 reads CAISESTGAGSEAFF. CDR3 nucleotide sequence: TGTGCCATCAGTGAGTCGACTGGGGCAGGGTCCGAAGCTTTCTTT.

CDR3 DNA: TGCGCCAGCAGTGAGACAGGACGAGAGACCCAGTACTTC. This sequence encodes CASSETGRETQYF. This rearrangement joins TRBV10-1 to TRBJ2-5, with D maybe TRBD1 (5 bases). The length of the CDR3 is 13 residues. Deletions cut 2 bases from V and 4 bases from J, with 8 bases between. Germline CDR1 WNHNN, CDR2 SYGVQD (reference sequence).

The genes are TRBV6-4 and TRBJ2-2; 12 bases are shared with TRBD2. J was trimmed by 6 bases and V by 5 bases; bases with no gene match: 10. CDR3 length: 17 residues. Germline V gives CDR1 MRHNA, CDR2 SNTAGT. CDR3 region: CASSPLAGGAAAGELFF. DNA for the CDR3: TGTGCCAGCAGTCCCCTAGCGGGGGGGGCCGCGGCCGGGGAGCTGTTTTTT.

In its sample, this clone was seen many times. The CDR3 nucleotides are TGTGCCACCAGTGATCTCACTAGCTCTGGGGCAGATACGCAGTATTTT. The encoded protein is CATSDLTSSGADTQYF. The chain is built from TRBV24-1 and TRBJ2-3, with D possibly TRBD2 on 6 matching bases. The CDR3 spans 16 residues. The ends were cut back, 3 bases at V and 4 bases at J, with 16 bases in the middle. Per the germline V gene, CDR1 is KGHDR and CDR2 is SFDVKD.

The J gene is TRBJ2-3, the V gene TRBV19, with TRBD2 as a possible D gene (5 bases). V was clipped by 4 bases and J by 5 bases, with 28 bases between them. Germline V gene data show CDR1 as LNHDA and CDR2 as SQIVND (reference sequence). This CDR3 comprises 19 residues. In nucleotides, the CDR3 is TGTGCCAGTAGTACTGATCCCCCGGGCCAGATAGTAGGAGGAGATACGCAGTATTTT. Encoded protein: CASSTDPPGQIVGGDTQYF.

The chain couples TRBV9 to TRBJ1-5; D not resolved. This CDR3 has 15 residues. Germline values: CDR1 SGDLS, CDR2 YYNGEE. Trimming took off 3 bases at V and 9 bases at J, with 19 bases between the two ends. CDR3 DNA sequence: TGTGCCAGCAGCGGCCTCGACGGGTCCCATTGGCCCCAGCATTTT. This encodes CASSGLDGSHWPQHF.

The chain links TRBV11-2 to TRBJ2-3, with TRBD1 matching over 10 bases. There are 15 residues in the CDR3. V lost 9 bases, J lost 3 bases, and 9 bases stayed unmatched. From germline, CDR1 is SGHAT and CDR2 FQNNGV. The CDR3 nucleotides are TGTGCCAGTAATGACAGGGGGCGGAGTACAGATACGCAGTATTTT. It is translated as CASNDRGRSTDTQYF.

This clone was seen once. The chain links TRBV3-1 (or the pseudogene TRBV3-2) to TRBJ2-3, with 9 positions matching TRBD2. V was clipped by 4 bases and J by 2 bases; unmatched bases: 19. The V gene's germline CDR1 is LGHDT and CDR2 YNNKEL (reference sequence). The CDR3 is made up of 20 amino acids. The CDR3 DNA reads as TGTGCCAGCAGCCTCCGACTGGCGGCGGGGGGGCCCAGACACACAGATACGCAGTATTTT. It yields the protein CASSLRLAAGGPRHTDTQYF.

The CDR3 DNA is TGTGCCAGCAGCCTTCGCGGGAGGTTCGGCGGGGAGCTGTTTTTT. Its protein product is CASSLRGRFGGELFF. V usage is TRBV13 and J usage is TRBJ2-2, with 8 bases aligning to TRBD2. The ends lost 5 bases at V and 7 bases at J; junction bases unmatched: 9. Germline lookup yields CDR1 PRHDT and CDR2 FYEKMQ (reference sequence). The CDR3 totals 15 residues.

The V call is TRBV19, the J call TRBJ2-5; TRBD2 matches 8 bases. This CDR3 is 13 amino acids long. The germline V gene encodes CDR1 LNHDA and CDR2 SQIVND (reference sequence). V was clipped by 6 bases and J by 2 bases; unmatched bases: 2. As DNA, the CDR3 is TGTGCCAGTAGCCAGCGGGGGCAAGAGACCCAGTACTTC. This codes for CASSQRGQETQYF.

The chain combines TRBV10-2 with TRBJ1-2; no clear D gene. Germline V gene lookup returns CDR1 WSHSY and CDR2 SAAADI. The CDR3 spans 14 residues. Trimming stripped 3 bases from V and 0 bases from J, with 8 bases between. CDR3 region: CASSEIRANYGYTF. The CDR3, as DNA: TGCGCCAGCAGTGAAATCCGAGCTAACTATGGCTACACCTTC.

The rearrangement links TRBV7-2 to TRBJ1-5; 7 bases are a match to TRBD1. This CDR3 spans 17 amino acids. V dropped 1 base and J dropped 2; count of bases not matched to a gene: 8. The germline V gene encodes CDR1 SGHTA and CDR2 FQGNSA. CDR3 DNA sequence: TGTGCCAGCAGCTTAGAGGACAGGTCTAGGGGCAATCAGCCCCAGCATTTT. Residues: CASSLEDRSRGNQPQHF.

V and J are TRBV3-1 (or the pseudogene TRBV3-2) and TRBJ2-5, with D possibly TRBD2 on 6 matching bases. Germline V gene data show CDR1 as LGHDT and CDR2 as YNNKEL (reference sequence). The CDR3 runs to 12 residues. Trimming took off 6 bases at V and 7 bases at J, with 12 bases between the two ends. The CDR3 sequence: CASSSRGGTQYF. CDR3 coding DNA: TGTGCCAGCAGTTCGAGGGGAGGGACCCAGTACTTC.

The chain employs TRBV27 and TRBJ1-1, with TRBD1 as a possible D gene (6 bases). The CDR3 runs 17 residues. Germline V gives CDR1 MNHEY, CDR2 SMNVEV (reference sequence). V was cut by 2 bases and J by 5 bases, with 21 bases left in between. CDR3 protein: CASSLQGVRIQGTEAFF. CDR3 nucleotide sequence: TGTGCCAGCAGTTTACAGGGAGTCAGAATCCAGGGGACTGAAGCTTTCTTT.